The entry below gives a single TCR beta chain sequence along with its context. Its antigen is not known. The PCR employed 60 Vbeta primers together with 13 Jbeta primers. Some clones are missing from TCRdb's copy, which holds only in-frame ones; the method was immunoSEQ multiplex PCR. This table has tens of thousands of clones, roughly 77% appearing once. V trimming: 5 bases; J trimming: 4 bases; junction bases outside the gene matches: 7. The CDR3 runs 14 residues. The V gene's germline CDR1 is SGHTA and CDR2 FQGTGA. The record originates from a study of cytomegalovirus exposure and HLA in healthy donors. The overall study: In an early release, HLA-typed donors contributed roughly 85 million unique TCR sequences.

Study-wide points: The productive fraction for most TCR beta V segments was about 90% or about 30% in an earlier analysis.

This TCR came from a woman in her thirties or forties in good health and CMV-seropositive. Source material: PBMCs. The chain combines TRBV7-3 with TRBJ1-1; 7 bases match TRBD1. The CDR3 DNA follows: TGTGCCAGCAGCCTTAACCGGGACAGCACTGAAGCTTTCTTT. This encodes CASSLNRDSTEAFF.